This T cell receptor (beta chain) was found in a study of T cells expressing NK-cell markers. Details on this clonotype: The antigen is unknown.

Reanalyzing the 5' RACE reads, TCRdb keeps one entry per CDR3 protein, without DNA. The repertoire table contains about 260,000 distinct CDR3 sequences. Study-wide results and caveats: Whether expanded NKG2C+ T cell clones were HCMV specific stayed uncertain.

Sequencing input: blood T cells: a sorted CD56 or NKG2C T cell subset, CD4+ or CD8+ T cells, or bulk PBMC T cells (not recorded which). The sequence derives from a man aged 18 to 29 in good health.

The CDR3 is CSVVRSAQEQYF. V usage is TRBV29-1 and J usage is TRBJ2-7. CDR3 length: 12 residues. The germline V gene encodes CDR1 SQVTM and CDR2 ANQGSEA.